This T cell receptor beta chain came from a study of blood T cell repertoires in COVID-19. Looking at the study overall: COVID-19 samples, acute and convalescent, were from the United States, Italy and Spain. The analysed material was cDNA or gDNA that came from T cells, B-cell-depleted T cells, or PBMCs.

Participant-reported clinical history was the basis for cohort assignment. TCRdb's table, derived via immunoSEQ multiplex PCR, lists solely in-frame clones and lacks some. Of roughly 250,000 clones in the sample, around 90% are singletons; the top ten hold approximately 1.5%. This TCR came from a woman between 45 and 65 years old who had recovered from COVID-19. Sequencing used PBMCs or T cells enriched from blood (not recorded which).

The CDR3 reads CASSFTGTDYNEQFF. The CDR3 region has the DNA TGCGCCAGCAGCTTCACCGGGACAGACTACAATGAGCAGTTCTTC. The V and J genes are TRBV5-1 and TRBJ2-1; TRBD1 matches 7 bases. J lost 3 bases, V lost 2 bases, and 5 bases had no gene match. CDR3 length equals 15 residues. Germline CDR1 SGHRS, CDR2 YFSETQ.